This T cell receptor (beta chain) was observed in a study of early T cells in non-severe SARS-CoV-2 infection listed by TCRdb under 2021. About the full investigation: TCR sequencing used bulk RNA from unsorted whole blood, so alpha and beta chains could not be paired. The investigation overall reported the following: VDJdb matching was skewed toward anti-spike CD8 responses and likely underestimated virus-specific expansions, missing private and CD4 specificities.

Notes on this clonotype: The antigen it recognizes is unknown. No base qualities exist here, and no much larger clone lies one base off it.

This was a case-control study nested in a cohort of healthcare workers in London, UK, who had nasopharyngeal swab PCR tests and blood samples taken every week. Healthcare workers were recruited during the week of the UK lockdown, between 23 and 31 March 2020, and followed weekly for up to about 15 weeks. CDR1 is given as LNHDA and CDR2 as SQIVND, both from the germline V gene (reference sequence). V lost 3 bases and J lost 4 bases; the stretch between them is 6 bases long. The CDR3, from cysteine to phenylalanine, totals 12 residues. The DNA shown is the 36-base CDR3, in frame from base 1. Library preparation employed 5' RACE. The sequencer was a NextSeq 500. The TCR library protocol attached unique molecular identifiers to individual cDNA molecules to correct for sequencing error and PCR bias. Sequencing covered both TCR alpha and beta chains, and within each sample the abundances of alpha and beta sequences were tightly co-correlated. On the study's bioinformatics: Decombinator V4 was used to annotate the V gene, J gene and CDR3 of the TCR sequences. Expanded TCRs were defined as changing significantly between any two time points under a Poisson model with p below 0.0001. TCR abundances were normalised to the total number of TCRs sequenced per sample and were expressed as counts per million. TRAV1-2 paired with TRAJ12, TRAJ20 or TRAJ33 defined MAIT TCRs, while TRAV10 paired with TRAJ18 defined iNKT TCRs. VDJdb, accessed 1 November 2021, was searched for CMV, EBV and SARS-CoV-2 annotated TCRs, with TCRs annotated for multiple antigens excluded. TCRdb applied fastp at Q25 and MiXCR to the public reads, then kept only in-frame beta chains. Rows are unified per CDR3 protein, each entry keeping the most common DNA and genes. Here the V and J calls rest on TCRdb's processing, not on the authors' analysis. This sample comprises just under 85,000 distinct CDR3 sequences, more than 9% of them detected only once. The ten most abundant clones make up 7% to 9% of the sample.

The material was whole blood, obtained at baseline. The receptor was derived from an adult who was a healthcare worker with PCR-confirmed SARS-CoV-2 infection or an uninfected control (not recorded which). Recombination linked TRBV19 to TRBJ2-5, with no confident D gene call. The bases are TGTGCCAGTAGTATCTGGGGAGAGACCCAGTACTTC. Its translation is CASSIWGETQYF.